The clone carrying this T cell receptor beta chain was seen a handful of times. What it recognizes is unknown. Sample-barcoded 5' priming and a J-beta primer mix drove a second PCR of roughly 7 to 11 cycles. The authors tagged each cDNA molecule using a template-switch adaptor with 12 random nucleotides. TCRdb re-called the 5' RACE reads through MiXCR, storing one row per CDR3 protein. The sample records roughly 1,300,000 distinct CDR3 sequences, roughly 59% being singletons. This specimen comes from a study of blood T cells in healthy people across ages. Study-wide results and limits: Researchers said unsorted PBMCs prevented a conclusive naive versus antigen-experienced comparison. It was the long-lived donors that had more naive CD4+ cells and higher diversity than aged donors. Age showed a roughly linear inverse relationship with TCR beta diversity per million T cells.

Unmatched junction bases numbered 12, after V lost 1 base and J lost 4 bases. The length of the CDR3 is 16 residues. Looked up from germline, CDR1 is DFQATT and CDR2 is SNEGSKA (reference sequence). Sequences were obtained from blood. J is TRBJ2-7 and V is TRBV20-1; 8 nucleotides match TRBD2. The clonotype originates from a man aged 18 to 29 in good health. The CDR3, as DNA: TGCAGTGCTAGAGGCGTCGGTAGCGGGGTGAATTACGAGCAGTACTTC. Protein sequence: CSARGVGSGVNYEQYF.